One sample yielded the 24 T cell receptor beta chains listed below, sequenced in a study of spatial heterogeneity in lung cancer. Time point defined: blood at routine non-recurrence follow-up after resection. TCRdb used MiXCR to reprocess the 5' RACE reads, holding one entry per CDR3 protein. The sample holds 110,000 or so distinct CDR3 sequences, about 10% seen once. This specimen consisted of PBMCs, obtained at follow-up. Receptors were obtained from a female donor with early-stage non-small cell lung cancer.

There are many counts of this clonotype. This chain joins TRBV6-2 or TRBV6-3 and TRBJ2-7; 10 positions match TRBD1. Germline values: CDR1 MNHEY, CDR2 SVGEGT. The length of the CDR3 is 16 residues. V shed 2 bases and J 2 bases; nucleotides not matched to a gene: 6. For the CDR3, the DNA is TGTGCCAGCAGTTACCCGCAGACAGGGGGCCCCTACGAGCAGTACTTC. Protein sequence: CASSYPQTGGPYEQYF.

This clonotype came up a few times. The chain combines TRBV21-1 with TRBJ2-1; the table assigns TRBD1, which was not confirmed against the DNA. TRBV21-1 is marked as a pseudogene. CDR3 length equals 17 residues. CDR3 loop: CASSKPSKDCVGDEQFF. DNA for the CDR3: TGTGCCAGCAGCAAACCATCAAAGGATTGTGTGGGGGATGAGCAGTTCTTC.

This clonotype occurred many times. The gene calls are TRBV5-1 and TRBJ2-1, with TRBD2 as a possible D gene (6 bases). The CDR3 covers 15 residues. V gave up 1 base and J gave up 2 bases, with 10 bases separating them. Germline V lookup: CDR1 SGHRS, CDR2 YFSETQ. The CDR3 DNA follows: TGCGCCAGCAGCTTGTTAGGACTAACCTACAATGAGCAGTTCTTC. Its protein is CASSLLGLTYNEQFF.

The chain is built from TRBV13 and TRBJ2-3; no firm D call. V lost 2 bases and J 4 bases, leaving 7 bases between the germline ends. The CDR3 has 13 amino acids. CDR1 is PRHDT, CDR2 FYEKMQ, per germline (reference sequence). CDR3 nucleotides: TGTGCCAGCAGCTTACAGTGGGCAGATACGCAGTATTTT. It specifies CASSLQWADTQYF.

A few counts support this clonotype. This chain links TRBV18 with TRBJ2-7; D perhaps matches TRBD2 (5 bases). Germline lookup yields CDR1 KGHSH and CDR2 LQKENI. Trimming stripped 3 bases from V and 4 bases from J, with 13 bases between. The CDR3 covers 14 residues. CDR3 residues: CASSPIYTSYEQYF. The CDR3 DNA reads TGTGCCAGCTCACCGATATATACTAGTTACGAGCAGTACTTC.

The chain's CDR3 is CASRSFVGLGHTEAFF. CDR3 DNA sequence: TGTGCCAGCCGCAGTTTCGTGGGCCTTGGACACACTGAAGCTTTCTTT. The V gene is TRBV28, the J gene TRBJ1-1; D not resolved. V dropped 8 bases and J dropped 3 bases, with 22 bases sitting between them. There are 16 residues in the CDR3. Germline V lookup: CDR1 MDHEN, CDR2 SYDVKM.

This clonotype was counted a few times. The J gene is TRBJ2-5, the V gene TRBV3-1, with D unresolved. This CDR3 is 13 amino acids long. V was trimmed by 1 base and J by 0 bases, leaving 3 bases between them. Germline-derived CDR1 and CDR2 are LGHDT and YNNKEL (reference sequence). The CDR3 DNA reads TGTGCCAGCAGCCAAGCGGACCAAGAGACCCAGTACTTC. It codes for CASSQADQETQYF.

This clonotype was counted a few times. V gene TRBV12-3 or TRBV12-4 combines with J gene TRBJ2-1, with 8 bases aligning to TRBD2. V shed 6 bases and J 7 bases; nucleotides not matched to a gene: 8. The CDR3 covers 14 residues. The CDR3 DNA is TGTGCCAGCAGCTTATCCGGGACTAGAAATGAGCAGTTCTTC. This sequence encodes CASSLSGTRNEQFF.

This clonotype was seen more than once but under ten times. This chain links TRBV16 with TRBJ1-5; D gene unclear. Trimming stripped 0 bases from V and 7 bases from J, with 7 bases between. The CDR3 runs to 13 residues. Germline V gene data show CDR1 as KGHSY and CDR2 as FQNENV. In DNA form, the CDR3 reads TGTGCCAGCAGCCAATCCTCAGAACAGCCCCAGCATTTT. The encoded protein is CASSQSSEQPQHF.

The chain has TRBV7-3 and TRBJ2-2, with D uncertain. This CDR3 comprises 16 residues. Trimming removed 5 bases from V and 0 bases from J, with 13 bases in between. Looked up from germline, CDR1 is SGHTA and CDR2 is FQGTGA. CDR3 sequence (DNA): TGTGCCAGCAGCCAAACAATGAACGCGAACACCGGGGAGCTGTTTTTT. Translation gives CASSQTMNANTGELFF. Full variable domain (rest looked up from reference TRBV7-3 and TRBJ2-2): GAGVSQTPSNKVTEKGKYVELRCDPISGHTALYWYRQSLGQGPEFLIYFQGTGAADDSGLPNDRFFAVRPEGSVSTLKIQRTERGDSAVYLCASSQTMNANTGELFFGEGSRLTVL.

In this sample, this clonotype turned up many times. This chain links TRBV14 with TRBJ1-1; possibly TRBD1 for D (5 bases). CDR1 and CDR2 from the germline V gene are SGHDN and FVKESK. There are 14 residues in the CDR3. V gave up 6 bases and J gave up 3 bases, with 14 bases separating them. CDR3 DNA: TGTGCCAGCAGACGACGACAAGGGGACACTGAAGCTTTCTTT. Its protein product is CASRRRQGDTEAFF.

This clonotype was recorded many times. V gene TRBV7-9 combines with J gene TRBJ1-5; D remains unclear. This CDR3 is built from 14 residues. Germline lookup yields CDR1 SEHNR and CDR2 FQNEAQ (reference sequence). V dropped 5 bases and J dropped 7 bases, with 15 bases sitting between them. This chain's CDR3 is CASSGGGVYQPQHF. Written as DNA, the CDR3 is TGTGCCAGCAGCGGAGGCGGGGTTTACCAGCCCCAGCATTTT.

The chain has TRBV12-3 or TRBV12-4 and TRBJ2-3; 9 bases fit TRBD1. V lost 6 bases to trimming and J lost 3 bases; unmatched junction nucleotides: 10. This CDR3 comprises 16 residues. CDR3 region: CASSWGTGRGTDTQYF. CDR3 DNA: TGTGCCAGCAGCTGGGGGACAGGGAGAGGAACAGATACGCAGTATTTT.

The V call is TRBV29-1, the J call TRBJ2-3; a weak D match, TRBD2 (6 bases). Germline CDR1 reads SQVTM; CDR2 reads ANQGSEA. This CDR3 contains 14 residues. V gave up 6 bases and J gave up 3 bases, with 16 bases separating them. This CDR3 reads CSVQWGGKTDTQYF. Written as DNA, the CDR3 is TGCAGCGTCCAATGGGGCGGGAAAACAGATACGCAGTATTTT.

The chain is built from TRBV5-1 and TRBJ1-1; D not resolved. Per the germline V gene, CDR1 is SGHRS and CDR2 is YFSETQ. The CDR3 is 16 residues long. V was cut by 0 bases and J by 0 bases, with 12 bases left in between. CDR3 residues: CASSLDWARMNTEAFF. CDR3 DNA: TGCGCCAGCAGCTTGGACTGGGCCAGAATGAACACTGAAGCTTTCTTT.

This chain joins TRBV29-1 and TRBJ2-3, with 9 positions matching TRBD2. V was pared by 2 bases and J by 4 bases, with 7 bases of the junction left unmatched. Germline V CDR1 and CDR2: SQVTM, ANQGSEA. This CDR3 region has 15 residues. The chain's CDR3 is CSVERLAAGPDTQYF. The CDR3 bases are TGCAGCGTTGAAAGACTAGCGGCTGGGCCAGATACGCAGTATTTT.

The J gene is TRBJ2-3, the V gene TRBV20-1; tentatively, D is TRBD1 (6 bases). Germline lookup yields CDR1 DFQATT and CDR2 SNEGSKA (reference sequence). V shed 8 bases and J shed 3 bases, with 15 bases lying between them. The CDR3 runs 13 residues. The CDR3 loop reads CSFRDTQTDTQYF. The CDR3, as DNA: TGCAGTTTTCGGGACACCCAAACAGATACGCAGTATTTT.

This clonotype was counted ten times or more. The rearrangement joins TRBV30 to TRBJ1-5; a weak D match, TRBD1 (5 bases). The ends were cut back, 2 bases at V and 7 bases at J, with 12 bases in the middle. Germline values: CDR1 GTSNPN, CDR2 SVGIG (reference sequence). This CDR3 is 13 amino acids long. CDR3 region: CAWSPRGRQPQHF. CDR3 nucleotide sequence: TGTGCCTGGAGTCCTAGGGGTCGCCAGCCCCAGCATTTT.

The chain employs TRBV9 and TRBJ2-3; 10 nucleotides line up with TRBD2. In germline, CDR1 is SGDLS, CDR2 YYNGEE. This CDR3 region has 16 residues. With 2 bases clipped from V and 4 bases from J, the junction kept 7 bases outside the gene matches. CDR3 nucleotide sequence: TGTGCCAGCAGCGTCCCCCCTAGCGGGAGTGCAGATACGCAGTATTTT. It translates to CASSVPPSGSADTQYF.

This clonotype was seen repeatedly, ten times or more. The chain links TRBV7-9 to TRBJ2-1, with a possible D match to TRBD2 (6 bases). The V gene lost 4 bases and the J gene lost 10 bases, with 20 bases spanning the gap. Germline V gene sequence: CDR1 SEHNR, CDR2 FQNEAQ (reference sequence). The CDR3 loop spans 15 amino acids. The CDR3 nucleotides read TGTGCCAGCAGCTCCCTTGGCGGCTACGCGGGGGAGCAGTTCTTC. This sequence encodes CASSSLGGYAGEQFF.

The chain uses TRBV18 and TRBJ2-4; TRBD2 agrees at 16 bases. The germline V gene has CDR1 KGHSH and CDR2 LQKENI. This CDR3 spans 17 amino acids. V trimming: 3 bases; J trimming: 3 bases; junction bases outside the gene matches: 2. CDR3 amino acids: CASSPGLAGGGKNIQYF. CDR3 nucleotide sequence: TGTGCCAGCTCACCGGGACTAGCGGGAGGGGGCAAAAACATTCAGTACTTC.

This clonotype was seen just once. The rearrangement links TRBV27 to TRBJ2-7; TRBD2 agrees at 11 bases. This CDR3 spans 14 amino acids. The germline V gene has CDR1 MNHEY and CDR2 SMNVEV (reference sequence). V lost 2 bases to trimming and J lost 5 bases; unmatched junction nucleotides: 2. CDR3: CASSLQLAGDEQYF. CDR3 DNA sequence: TGTGCCAGCAGTTTACAACTAGCGGGAGACGAGCAGTACTTC.

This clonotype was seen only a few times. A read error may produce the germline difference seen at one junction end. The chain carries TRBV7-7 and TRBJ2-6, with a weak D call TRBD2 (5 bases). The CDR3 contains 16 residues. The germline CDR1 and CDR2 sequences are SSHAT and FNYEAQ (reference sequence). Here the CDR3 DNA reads TGTGCTAGCAGCCCCGGACTGCAATCGGGGGCCAACGTCCTGACTTTC. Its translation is CASSPGLQSGANVLTF. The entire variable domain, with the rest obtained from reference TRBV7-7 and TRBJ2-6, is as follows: GAGVSQSPRYKVTKRGQDVTLRCDPISSHATLYWYQQALGQGPEFLTYFNYEAQPDKSGLPSDRFSAERPEGSISTLTIQRTEQRDSAMYRCASSPGLQSGANVLTFGAGSRLTVL.

CDR3: CASSKRTSGTGEQFF. CDR3 DNA sequence: TGTGCCAGCAGCAAAAGGACTAGCGGGACCGGCGAGCAGTTCTTC. The chain employs TRBV9 and TRBJ2-1; 12 bases match TRBD2. This CDR3 comprises 15 residues. The V segment lost 4 bases and the J segment 10 bases; nucleotides outside the gene matches: 9. Germline loops: CDR1 SGDLS, CDR2 YYNGEE. The full variable domain, with the rest looked up from reference TRBV9 and TRBJ2-1, is DSGVTQTPKHLITATGQRVTLRCSPRSGDLSVYWYQQSLDQGLQFLIQYYNGEERAKGNILERFSAQQFPDLHSELNLSSLELGDSALYFCASSKRTSGTGEQFFGPGTRLTVL.